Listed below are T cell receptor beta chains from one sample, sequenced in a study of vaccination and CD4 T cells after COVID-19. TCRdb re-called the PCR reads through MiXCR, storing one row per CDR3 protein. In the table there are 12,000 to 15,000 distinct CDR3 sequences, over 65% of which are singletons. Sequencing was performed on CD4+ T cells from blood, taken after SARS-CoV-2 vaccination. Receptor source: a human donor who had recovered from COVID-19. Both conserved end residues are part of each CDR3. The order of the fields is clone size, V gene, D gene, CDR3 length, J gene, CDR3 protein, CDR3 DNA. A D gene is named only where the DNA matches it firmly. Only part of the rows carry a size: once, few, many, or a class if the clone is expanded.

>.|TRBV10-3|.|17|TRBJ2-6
CAISGGTGSSGANVLTF
TGTGCCATCAGTGGGGGAACAGGGTCCTCTGGGGCCAACGTCCTGACTTTC
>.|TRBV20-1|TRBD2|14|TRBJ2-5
CSAPGGRARETQYF
TGCAGTGCCCCGGGGGGGAGGGCCCGGGAGACCCAGTACTTC
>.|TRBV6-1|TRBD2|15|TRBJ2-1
CASNWWREGRNEQFF
TGTGCCAGCAATTGGTGGCGGGAGGGCCGTAATGAGCAGTTCTTC
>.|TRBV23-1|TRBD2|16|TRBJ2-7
CASSQFTGGSNNEQYF
TGCGCCAGCAGTCAATTCACGGGCGGGAGTAACAACGAGCAGTACTTC
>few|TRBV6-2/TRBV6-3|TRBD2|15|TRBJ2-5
CASSYGSGIAETQYF
TGTGCCAGCAGTTACGGGAGCGGGATAGCAGAGACCCAGTACTTC
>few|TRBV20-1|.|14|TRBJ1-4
CSARDSRGFEKLFF
TGCAGTGCTAGGGACAGTCGCGGGTTTGAAAAACTGTTTTTT
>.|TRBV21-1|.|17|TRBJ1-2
CASSSKTGTPANYGYTF
TGTGCCAGCAGCAGTAAAACCGGGACACCTGCTAACTATGGCTACACCTTC
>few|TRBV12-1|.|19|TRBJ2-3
CASSFGTASGASSTDTQYF
TGTGCCAGCAGCTTTGGTACCGCTAGCGGGGCATCTAGCACAGATACGCAGTATTTT
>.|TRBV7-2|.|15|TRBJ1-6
CASSLGGGGHSPLHF
TGTGCCAGCAGCCTGGGGGGTGGAGGGCATTCACCCCTCCACTTT
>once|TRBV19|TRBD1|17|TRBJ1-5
CASRPSGGTYSNQPQHF
TGTGCCAGTAGGCCCTCAGGGGGTACGTACTCCAATCAGCCCCAGCATTTT
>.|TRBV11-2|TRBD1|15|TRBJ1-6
CASSLRTGNNSPLHF
TGTGCCAGCAGCTTGAGGACAGGGAATAATTCACCCCTCCACTTT
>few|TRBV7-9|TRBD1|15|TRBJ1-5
CASSSNGRDREPQHF
TGTGCCAGCAGCTCCAACGGCAGGGACAGGGAGCCCCAGCATTTT
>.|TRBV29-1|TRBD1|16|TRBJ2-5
CSVAKPPGTGTETQYF
TGCAGCGTTGCGAAACCCCCCGGGACAGGGACGGAGACCCAGTACTTC
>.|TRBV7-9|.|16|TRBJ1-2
CASSSSGGRRPYGYTF
TGTGCCAGCAGCTCGAGCGGGGGCAGGCGCCCCTATGGCTACACCTTC
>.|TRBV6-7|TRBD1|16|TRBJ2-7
CASSYPGTGGTYEQYF
TGTGCCAGCAGTTACCCCGGGACAGGGGGAACCTACGAGCAGTACTTC
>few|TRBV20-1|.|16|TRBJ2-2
CSARSSAETNTGELFF
TGCAGTGCTAGATCCTCAGCGGAAACGAACACCGGGGAGCTGTTTTTT
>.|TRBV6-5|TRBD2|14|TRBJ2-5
CASSSGLALETQYF
TGTGCCAGCAGTTCGGGACTAGCGTTAGAGACCCAGTACTTC
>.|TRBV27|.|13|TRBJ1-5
CASSLLHNQPQHF
TGTGCCAGCAGTTTACTCCACAATCAGCCCCAGCATTTT
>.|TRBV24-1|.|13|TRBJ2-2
CATSEVNTGELFF
TGTGCCACCAGTGAGGTAAACACCGGGGAGCTGTTTTTT
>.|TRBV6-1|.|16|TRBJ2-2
CASQWGESRGTGELFF
TGTGCCAGCCAATGGGGGGAGTCTAGGGGGACCGGGGAGCTGTTTTTT
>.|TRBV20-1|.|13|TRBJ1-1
CSARSVRESGAFF
TGCAGTGCTAGATCCGTACGAGAGTCGGGAGCTTTCTTT
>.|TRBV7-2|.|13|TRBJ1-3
CASSQSSGNTIYF
TGTGCCAGCAGTCAGAGCTCTGGAAACACCATATATTTT
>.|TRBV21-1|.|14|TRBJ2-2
CAATTLPPNGELFF
TGTGCCGCCACTACACTCCCACCCAACGGGGAGCTGTTTTTT
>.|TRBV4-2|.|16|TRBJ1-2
CASSPPRRGANYGYTF
TGTGCCAGCAGCCCACCCCGGAGAGGGGCCAACTATGGCTACACCTTC
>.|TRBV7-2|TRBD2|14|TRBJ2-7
CASSLAGGQYEQYF
TGTGCCAGCAGCTTAGCGGGAGGGCAATACGAGCAGTACTTC
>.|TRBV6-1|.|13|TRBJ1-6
CASSRRDNSPLHF
TGTGCCAGCAGTAGAAGGGATAATTCACCCCTCCACTTT
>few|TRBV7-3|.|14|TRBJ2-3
CASSFLRSTDTQYF
TGTGCCAGCAGCTTCCTAAGAAGCACAGATACGCAGTATTTT
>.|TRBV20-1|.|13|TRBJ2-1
CSAESDSYNEQFF
TGCAGTGCTGAGAGCGATTCCTACAATGAGCAGTTCTTC
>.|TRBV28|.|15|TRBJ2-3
CASSTSTASTDTQYF
TGTGCCAGCAGTACCTCGACAGCTAGCACAGATACGCAGTATTTT
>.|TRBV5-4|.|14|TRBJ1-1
CASSRRGLGTEAFF
TGTGCCAGCAGCCGGAGAGGGTTGGGCACTGAAGCTTTCTTT
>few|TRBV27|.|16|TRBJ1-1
CASSLTDRGAVTEAFF
TGTGCCAGCAGTTTGACGGACAGAGGGGCGGTCACTGAAGCTTTCTTT
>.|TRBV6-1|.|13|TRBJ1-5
CASRKGQDQPQHF
TGTGCCAGCAGGAAGGGTCAGGATCAGCCCCAGCATTTT
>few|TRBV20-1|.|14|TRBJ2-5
CSARPGHLQETQYF
TGCAGTGCTAGACCGGGACACCTCCAAGAGACCCAGTACTTC